Below are 30 T cell receptor beta chains sequenced from a single sample in a study of T cell changes during pregnancy in multiple sclerosis (dated by TCRdb to between 2018 and 2021). The method was the immunoSEQ multiplex PCR assay. This immuneACCESS table, as held by TCRdb, lists in-frame sequences with V and J called but not all clones. Of the missing ones, under half trace to an unresolved V gene in checked studies; the others have no known cause. This sample gives roughly 58,000 clones in total; 94% of them show up just once. The biggest ten clones account for 3.5% of the sample. The material sequenced was CD8+ T cells from peripheral blood mononuclear cells, taken in the third trimester of pregnancy. These receptors originate from a female donor with multiple sclerosis, enrolled in a pregnancy study.

The J gene is TRBJ2-2, the V gene TRBV11-3; 7 nucleotides match TRBD2. The V and J ends lost 2 bases and 2 bases, in that order; junction bases with no gene match: 5. The CDR3 loop spans 16 amino acids. Germline lookup yields CDR1 SGHNT and CDR2 YENEEA. The CDR3 sequence: CASSLTGGPNTGELFF. DNA for the CDR3: TGTGCCAGCAGCTTAACGGGAGGACCAAACACCGGGGAGCTGTTTTTT.

The chain carries TRBV27 and TRBJ1-2, with 7 bases fitting TRBD1. In germline, CDR1 is MNHEY, CDR2 SMNVEV (reference sequence). The CDR3 has 14 amino acids. V lost 6 bases to trimming and J lost 4 bases; unmatched junction nucleotides: 8. The CDR3 region has the DNA TGTGCCAGCAGGCTTACAGGGGTTCCCTATGGCTACACCTTC. The encoded protein is CASRLTGVPYGYTF.

V usage is TRBV7-8 and J usage is TRBJ2-1; 10 bases fit TRBD2. The V gene's germline CDR1 is SGHVS and CDR2 FQNEAQ. The CDR3 is made up of 16 amino acids. V gave up 2 bases and J gave up 4 bases; unmatched junction bases: 5. The DNA of the CDR3 is TGTGCCAGCAGCTTACAGGGACTAGCGAGATACAATGAGCAGTTCTTC. Translating gives CASSLQGLARYNEQFF.

CDR3 DNA sequence: TGTGCCAGCAGCAATGGACTAGCGGGAAGATGGGAGACCCAGTACTTC. Its protein product is CASSNGLAGRWETQYF. V and J are TRBV9 and TRBJ2-5; 12 bases line up with TRBD2. The germline V gene has CDR1 SGDLS and CDR2 YYNGEE. V shed 4 bases and J 5 bases; nucleotides not matched to a gene: 9. The CDR3 has 16 amino acids.

This chain uses TRBV9 with TRBJ2-2; the D is unclear. Trimming pared 4 bases from V and 5 bases from J, leaving 18 bases between. The length of the CDR3 is 16 residues. Germline V lookup: CDR1 SGDLS, CDR2 YYNGEE. DNA for the CDR3: TGTGCCAGCAGCAACAATTATTTAGAGGATACCGGGGAGCTGTTTTTT. Protein sequence: CASSNNYLEDTGELFF.

V gene TRBV29-1 combines with J gene TRBJ2-7, with 8 bases fitting TRBD2. Germline CDR1 is SQVTM and CDR2 is ANQGSEA. After removal of 3 bases from V and 6 bases from J, the junction contained 4 bases not matched to a gene. The CDR3 spans 12 residues. CDR3 loop: CSVDGTSSEQYF. The DNA of the CDR3 is TGCAGCGTTGATGGGACTAGTTCCGAGCAGTACTTC.

This chain joins TRBV5-4 and TRBJ2-5; possibly TRBD2 for D (6 bases). The CDR3 has 17 residues. Trimming pared 4 bases from V and 5 bases from J, leaving 24 bases between. The germline gives CDR1 SGHNT, CDR2 YYREEE (reference sequence). The CDR3 DNA sequence: TGTGCCAGCAGCACCAGCACTAGCCCCAATGGTCCGGAGACCCAGTACTTC. This translates into CASSTSTSPNGPETQYF.

J is TRBJ2-7 and V is TRBV27, with D perhaps matching TRBD1 (5 bases). This CDR3 region has 15 residues. Trimming cost V 0 bases and J 8 bases, with 17 bases left between them. CDR1 is MNHEY, CDR2 SMNVEV, per germline (reference sequence). The CDR3 loop reads CASSLSAGQGFKQYF. CDR3 DNA sequence: TGTGCCAGCAGTTTATCGGCAGGGCAAGGTTTTAAGCAGTACTTC.

The J gene is TRBJ1-5, the V gene TRBV4-3; a weak D match, TRBD1 (6 bases). The CDR3 spans 17 residues. V lost 0 bases to trimming and J lost 2 bases, with 14 bases between them. Germline V CDR1 and CDR2: LGHNA, YSLEER. The CDR3: CASSQDPQGSGNQPQHF. In DNA form, the CDR3 reads TGCGCCAGCAGCCAAGATCCCCAGGGGAGTGGCAATCAGCCCCAGCATTTT.

J is TRBJ2-1 and V is TRBV9; D call uncertain. CDR1 is SGDLS and CDR2 is YYNGEE in the germline V gene. The CDR3 is 14 amino acids. Between the trimmed V and J ends, which lost 0 bases and 10 bases, there was a span of 14 bases. CDR3 amino acids: CASSVGALTKEQFF. The DNA for the CDR3 is TGTGCCAGCAGCGTAGGGGCCCTCACCAAGGAGCAGTTCTTC.

The chain couples TRBV27 to TRBJ1-5, with a tentative D call TRBD1 (5 bases). Per the germline V gene, CDR1 is MNHEY and CDR2 is SMNVEV (reference sequence). With 7 bases removed from V and 1 base from J, the gap between germline ends came to 11 bases. The CDR3 runs to 14 residues. The DNA for the CDR3 is TGTGCCAGCAAAACGGGGGGAAGCAATCAGCCCCAGCATTTT. Residues: CASKTGGSNQPQHF.

The chain carries TRBV9 and TRBJ2-7; possibly TRBD2 for D (7 bases). The germline V gene has CDR1 SGDLS and CDR2 YYNGEE. V shed 1 base and J shed 1 base, with 18 bases lying between them. The CDR3 consists of 17 residues. CDR3 DNA sequence: TGTGCCAGCAGCGTATCGACTGGGGGGGCCAAATCCTACGAGCAGTACTTC. This sequence encodes CASSVSTGGAKSYEQYF.

This clone was detected only once. The CDR3 here is CASSPHSGGGAEQYF. The CDR3 region has the DNA TGTGCCAGCAGCCCGCATTCTGGGGGGGGCGCCGAGCAGTACTTC. The J gene is TRBJ2-7, the V gene TRBV7-9; possible D gene TRBD2, 7 bases. Trimming removed 5 bases at V and 6 bases at J, with 20 bases between. CDR3 length: 15 residues. Per the germline V gene, CDR1 is SEHNR and CDR2 is FQNEAQ (reference sequence).

This clone was counted a few times. The chain has TRBV28 and TRBJ1-5; D call uncertain. The CDR3 is 14 amino acids. Deletions cut 10 bases from V and 5 bases from J, with 18 bases between. CDR1 is MDHEN, CDR2 SYDVKM, per germline. Here the CDR3 reads CAMSPAVRHQPQHF. The CDR3 nucleotides are TGTGCCATGTCCCCAGCGGTCCGGCATCAGCCCCAGCATTTT.

As concerns this clone: Being one base from a much bigger clone, this may be a read error. The chain carries TRBV13 and TRBJ2-7; 8 nucleotides agree with TRBD1. The CDR3 runs to 13 residues. The V gene end was trimmed by 5 bases and the J gene end by 3 bases; junction bases not matched to a gene: 3. The germline V gene encodes CDR1 PRHDT and CDR2 FYEKMQ (reference sequence). In nucleotides, the CDR3 is TGTGCCAGCAGCCCGGGACAGGACTACGAGCAGTACTTC. It codes for CASSPGQDYEQYF.

V gene TRBV28 combines with J gene TRBJ2-1; D may be TRBD2 (6 bases). V dropped 4 bases and J dropped 0 bases, with 16 bases sitting between them. The CDR3 is made up of 17 amino acids. Germline V gives CDR1 MDHEN, CDR2 SYDVKM. In nucleotides, the CDR3 is TGTGCCAGCAGTTCACACTTTAGCGGTTTCTCCTACAATGAGCAGTTCTTC. It specifies CASSSHFSGFSYNEQFF.

This chain uses TRBV6-6 with TRBJ1-5, with TRBD1 matching 8 bases. Unmatched junction bases numbered 7, after V lost 6 bases and J lost 6 bases. The CDR3 is made up of 14 amino acids. Germline CDR1 reads MNHNY; CDR2 reads SVGAGI (reference sequence). The CDR3 reads CASRSQGAIQPQHF. The CDR3 coding sequence is TGTGCCAGCAGATCGCAGGGGGCTATTCAGCCCCAGCATTTT.

The V call is TRBV5-6, the J call TRBJ2-7; a weak D match, TRBD2 (6 bases). In germline, CDR1 is SGHDT, CDR2 YYEEEE. Between the trimmed V and J ends, which lost 1 base and 2 bases, there was a span of 10 bases. CDR3 length: 14 amino acids. The CDR3 DNA reads as TGTGCCAGCAGCTTGTACCTAGCGACCTACGAGCAGTACTTC. It specifies CASSLYLATYEQYF.

The chain uses TRBV28 and TRBJ2-5; D is unclear. The CDR3 is made up of 17 amino acids. Looked up from germline, CDR1 is MDHEN and CDR2 is SYDVKM. Trimming pared 5 bases from V and 0 bases from J, leaving 19 bases between. The CDR3 loop is CASSDEPVGLDQETQYF. The CDR3 DNA reads as TGTGCCAGCAGTGATGAACCAGTCGGGTTGGACCAAGAGACCCAGTACTTC.

V usage is TRBV14 and J usage is TRBJ1-2; D might be TRBD1 (6 bases). This CDR3 has 18 residues. Per the germline V gene, CDR1 is SGHDN and CDR2 is FVKESK. V lost 3 bases and J 1 base, leaving 21 bases between the germline ends. The chain's CDR3 is CASSQTWTAADFNYGYTF. The CDR3 DNA reads TGTGCCAGCAGCCAGACGTGGACAGCCGCCGACTTTAACTATGGCTACACCTTC.

This chain uses TRBV18 with TRBJ2-1, with D perhaps matching TRBD1 (5 bases). The V gene lost 8 bases and the J gene lost 9 bases, with 11 bases spanning the gap. There are 11 residues in the CDR3. Germline V CDR1 and CDR2: KGHSH, LQKENI. The CDR3, as DNA: TGTGCCAGCGTAGGGGTTGCTGAGCAGTTCTTC. This translates into CASVGVAEQFF.

This chain joins TRBV5-1 and TRBJ2-5; 8 bases fit TRBD2. J lost 3 bases, V lost 3 bases, and 7 bases had no gene match. The length of the CDR3 is 15 residues. Germline values: CDR1 SGHRS, CDR2 YFSETQ. The CDR3 loop reads CASSSGILAEETQYF. The CDR3 bases are TGCGCCAGCAGCTCGGGGATACTAGCGGAAGAGACCCAGTACTTC.

Here the CDR3 reads CAWSVAFGMRAQHF. The CDR3 DNA reads as TGTGCCTGGAGTGTAGCGTTTGGGATGCGGGCCCAGCATTTT. This sequence joins TRBV30 and TRBJ1-5; D unclear. Trimming shortened V by 0 bases and J by 11 bases, and 17 bases separated the two germline ends. This CDR3 region has 14 residues. Germline lookup yields CDR1 GTSNPN and CDR2 SVGIG (reference sequence).

V is TRBV10-2 and J is TRBJ1-3; 8 bases agree with TRBD1. This CDR3 spans 13 amino acids. V was pared by 10 bases and J by 2 bases, with 4 bases of the junction left unmatched. The germline CDR1 and CDR2 sequences are WSHSY and SAAADI. The CDR3 reads CATSDRAGNTIYF. The DNA of the CDR3 is TGCGCCACCTCGGACAGGGCTGGAAACACCATATATTTT.

Here the CDR3 reads CASSGTPNTYEQYF. The CDR3, as DNA: TGTGCCAGCAGCGGGACACCAAACACCTACGAGCAGTACTTC. V gene TRBV9 combines with J gene TRBJ2-7; tentative D call: TRBD1 (5 bases). Trimming took off 3 bases at V and 2 bases at J, with 12 bases between the two ends. Per the germline V gene, CDR1 is SGDLS and CDR2 is YYNGEE. The CDR3 is 14 amino acids.

This chain uses TRBV30 with TRBJ1-3, with D possibly being TRBD1 (6 bases). Germline V gene sequence: CDR1 GTSNPN, CDR2 SVGIG (reference sequence). The CDR3 spans 17 residues. Between the trimmed V and J ends, which lost 0 bases and 3 bases, there was a span of 18 bases. The CDR3 DNA is TGTGCCTGGAGTGTACAGGGACCGTGGTCCAGTGGAAACACCATATATTTT. This gives the protein CAWSVQGPWSSGNTIYF. Full variable domain (rest looked up from reference TRBV30 and TRBJ1-3): SQTIHQWPATLVQPVGSPLSLECTVEGTSNPNLYWYRQAAGRGLQLLFYSVGIGQISSEVPQNLSASRPQDRQFILSSKKLLLSDSGFYLCAWSVQGPWSSGNTIYFGEGSWLTVV.

The chain employs TRBV19 and TRBJ1-4, with unresolved D. V was pared by 5 bases and J by 0 bases, with 13 bases between. The CDR3 runs to 16 residues. Germline V gene sequence: CDR1 LNHDA, CDR2 SQIVND (reference sequence). CDR3 protein: CASSFTRTATNEKLFF. The DNA of the CDR3 is TGTGCCAGTAGTTTTACGAGGACTGCAACTAATGAAAAACTGTTTTTT.

This chain joins TRBV28 and TRBJ2-6; possible D gene TRBD2, 7 bases. Germline V gene data show CDR1 as MDHEN and CDR2 as SYDVKM. The germline V and J ends were trimmed by 0 bases and 2 bases, with 14 bases remaining between them. CDR3 size: 18 residues. The CDR3 coding sequence is TGTGCCAGCAGTTTATGGTCCCGGGGGGCGGCTGGGGCCAACGTCCTGACTTTC. Its protein product is CASSLWSRGAAGANVLTF.

The CDR3 region has the DNA TGTGCCAGCAGCATCCCCCGCCGGGGGGGACGGAACACTGAAGCTTTCTTT. It codes for CASSIPRRGGRNTEAFF. The chain joins TRBV2 to TRBJ1-1; TRBD1 might be the D (5 bases). Germline V lookup: CDR1 SNHLY, CDR2 FYNNEI. The CDR3 runs to 17 residues. Trimming took 6 bases from V and 1 from J, leaving 21 bases between them.

V is TRBV28 and J is TRBJ2-7; 8 bases map to TRBD1. Germline V CDR1 and CDR2: MDHEN, SYDVKM. V trimming: 3 bases; J trimming: 0 bases; junction bases outside the gene matches: 16. The CDR3 loop spans 19 amino acids. CDR3 in amino acids: CASSFVSDRVEGSSYEQYF. CDR3 DNA: TGTGCCAGCAGTTTCGTCTCGGACAGGGTGGAGGGAAGCTCCTACGAGCAGTACTTC.